These 19 T cell receptor beta chains share one sample of origin, sequenced in a study of blood T cell repertoires in COVID-19. Libraries were prepared by immunoSEQ multiplex PCR; TCRdb keeps only in-frame clonotypes and omits some of them. Counted here are 350,000 or so clones, 70% to 90% occurring once; the ten biggest clones make up less than 11%. Sequencing used peripheral blood. The receptors originated from a woman aged 30 to 39 with COVID-19, enrolled during active disease.

CDR3 nucleotide sequence: TGCGCCAGCAGCTTGGGCGACAGGGTAGCCTACAATGAGCAGTTCTTC. Encoded protein: CASSLGDRVAYNEQFF. The chain couples TRBV5-1 to TRBJ2-1; 7 bases are shared with TRBD1. The CDR3 has 16 amino acids. Unmatched junction bases numbered 5, after V lost 0 bases and J lost 2 bases. Looked up from germline, CDR1 is SGHRS and CDR2 is YFSETQ.

The chain combines TRBV19 with TRBJ2-3; 14 positions match TRBD2. The CDR3 contains 14 residues. Per germline, CDR1 LNHDA and CDR2 SQIVND (reference sequence). Losses at the gene ends were 9 bases for V and 3 bases for J; bases not matched to a gene: 2. In nucleotides, the CDR3 is TGTGCCAGCCGGACTAGCGGGAGGACAGATACGCAGTATTTT. Residues: CASRTSGRTDTQYF.

The chain links TRBV19 to TRBJ1-2, with 10 bases aligning to TRBD1. The length of the CDR3 is 15 residues. Germline CDR1 LNHDA, CDR2 SQIVND (reference sequence). The V gene end was trimmed by 10 bases and the J gene end by 0 bases; junction bases not matched to a gene: 8. CDR3 DNA: TGTGCCACCTATTCCGGGACAGGGGCTAACTATGGCTACACCTTC. It translates to CATYSGTGANYGYTF.

The CDR3 sequence is CASSVSGWNEKLFF. Written as DNA, the CDR3 is TGTGCCAGCAGTGTATCAGGGTGGAATGAAAAACTGTTTTTT. V usage is TRBV2 and J usage is TRBJ1-4, with D possibly TRBD1 on 5 matching bases. Germline V lookup: CDR1 SNHLY, CDR2 FYNNEI. V gave up 4 bases and J gave up 5 bases, with 11 bases separating them. This CDR3 has 14 amino acids.

This chain connects TRBV28 to TRBJ1-4; 10 bases line up with TRBD1. This CDR3 is built from 16 residues. Germline assignment: CDR1 MDHEN and CDR2 SYDVKM. The J segment lost 8 bases and the V segment lost 4 bases, leaving 10 bases of the junction unmatched. CDR3 protein: CASSSLLGQGLEKLFF. The CDR3 nucleotides read TGTGCCAGCAGTTCCCTCTTGGGACAGGGGCTGGAAAAACTGTTTTTT.

The rearrangement links TRBV4-3 to TRBJ2-7, with 7 nucleotides matching TRBD1. In germline, CDR1 is LGHNA, CDR2 YSLEER. The CDR3 contains 12 residues. With 4 bases clipped from V and 6 bases from J, the junction kept 3 bases outside the gene matches. The CDR3 region has the DNA TGCGCCAGCAGCCTAAACAGGGGCGAGCAGTACTTC. Translation: CASSLNRGEQYF.

The V call is TRBV27, the J call TRBJ1-2, with a tentative D call TRBD1 (5 bases). V was cut by 3 bases and J by 4 bases, with 12 bases left in between. CDR1 MNHEY and CDR2 SMNVEV come from the germline V gene (reference sequence). This CDR3 is 14 amino acids long. The CDR3 coding sequence is TGTGCCAGCAGTTTGGTCCCACAGGCCTATGGCTACACCTTC. Its translation is CASSLVPQAYGYTF.

In DNA form, the CDR3 reads TGTGCTAGTGGTTTTGGGACAGGGATCGTAGCTTTCTTT. It translates to CASGFGTGIVAFF. This chain connects TRBV12-5 to TRBJ1-1, with TRBD1 matching 9 bases. The CDR3 loop spans 13 amino acids. Germline V gives CDR1 LGHNT, CDR2 FRNRAP. J gave up 10 bases and V 3 bases, and 6 bases lay outside the gene matches. Full variable domain (missing parts from reference TRBV12-5 and TRBJ1-1): DARVTQTPRHKVTEMGQEVTMRCQPILGHNTVFWYRQTMMQGLELLAYFRNRAPLDDSGMPKDRFSAEMPDATLATLKIQPSEPRDSAVYFCASGFGTGIVAFFGQGTRLTVV.

As for this clone: This sample also contains other DNA sequences that code for the same CDR3. The genes are TRBV18 and TRBJ2-5, with D uncertain. The germline V and J ends were trimmed by 3 bases and 2 bases, with 13 bases remaining between them. The CDR3 runs to 15 residues. In germline, CDR1 is KGHSH, CDR2 LQKENI. CDR3 nucleotides: TGTGCCAGCTCACCTCCCTCTACAGCTCAAGAGACCCAGTACTTC. Translation gives CASSPPSTAQETQYF.

The CDR3 region is CTSSQVVRREEQYF. The CDR3 bases are TGCACCAGCAGCCAAGTAGTTCGGCGGGAGGAGCAGTACTTC. The chain couples TRBV1 to TRBJ2-7; TRBD2 is the table's D call, not checked against the DNA. TRBV1 has pseudogene status. CDR3 length: 14 amino acids.

The chain uses TRBV5-1 and TRBJ2-7; TRBD1 aligns across 7 bases. The germline V gene encodes CDR1 SGHRS and CDR2 YFSETQ. Trimming removed 3 bases from V and 7 bases from J; junction bases left unmatched: 7. This CDR3 has 13 residues. CDR3 in DNA: TGCGCCAGCAGCTATCAGGGGGTGGGAGAGCAGTACTTC. Its translation: CASSYQGVGEQYF.

The V call is TRBV15, the J call TRBJ1-6; a possible D gene is TRBD1 (6 bases). This CDR3 region has 15 residues. V dropped 3 bases and J dropped 7 bases, with 13 bases sitting between them. Germline V CDR1 and CDR2: LNHNV, YYDKDF (reference sequence). The CDR3 sequence: CATSRRRQDNSPLHF. The CDR3 DNA is TGTGCCACCAGCAGGCGCCGACAGGACAATTCACCCCTCCACTTT.

This chain joins TRBV9 and TRBJ2-7; 7 positions match TRBD2. Germline-derived CDR1 and CDR2 are SGDLS and YYNGEE. The CDR3 runs 15 residues. V was clipped by 0 bases and J by 2 bases; unmatched bases: 5. DNA of the CDR3: TGTGCCAGCAGCGTAGGGGAGGGGAGAGCCTACGAGCAGTACTTC. It specifies CASSVGEGRAYEQYF.

The chain recombines TRBV28 with TRBJ2-3, with 7 bases aligning to TRBD1. This CDR3 contains 13 residues. The V and J ends lost 5 bases and 3 bases, in that order; junction bases with no gene match: 2. Looked up from germline, CDR1 is MDHEN and CDR2 is SYDVKM. CDR3 amino acids: CASSKQGTDTQYF. Written as DNA, the CDR3 is TGTGCCAGCAGTAAACAGGGGACAGATACGCAGTATTTT.

The rearrangement joins TRBV10-2 to TRBJ2-2; the D gene is possibly TRBD1 (5 bases). This CDR3 spans 14 amino acids. CDR1 is WSHSY, CDR2 SAAADI, per germline. The germline V and J ends were trimmed by 11 bases and 0 bases, with 13 bases remaining between them. CDR3 amino acids: CAGQPQANTGELFF. CDR3 DNA: TGCGCCGGGCAGCCACAGGCGAACACCGGGGAGCTGTTTTTT.

The rearrangement links TRBV25-1 to TRBJ2-1; 9 nucleotides agree with TRBD2. The CDR3 runs to 15 residues. The V and J ends lost 5 bases and 2 bases, in that order; junction bases with no gene match: 4. Germline lookup yields CDR1 MGHDK and CDR2 SYGVNS. The CDR3 DNA reads TGTGCCAGCAGTAAGGGACTAGCTCCCTACAATGAGCAGTTCTTC. Its translation is CASSKGLAPYNEQFF.

DNA of the CDR3: TGTGCCAGCAGCTTAGAGGGAAAGGAGACCCAGTACTTC. This encodes CASSLEGKETQYF. This chain connects TRBV5-4 to TRBJ2-5, with D perhaps matching TRBD2 (5 bases). V lost 2 bases, J lost 5 bases, and 10 bases lay in between. Germline V lookup: CDR1 SGHNT, CDR2 YYREEE (reference sequence). This CDR3 is built from 13 residues.

The rearrangement uses TRBV19 and TRBJ2-4, with 8 bases that match TRBD2. The V gene end was trimmed by 7 bases and the J gene end by 10 bases; junction bases not matched to a gene: 3. Germline values: CDR1 LNHDA, CDR2 SQIVND (reference sequence). This CDR3 has 11 amino acids. CDR3 in amino acids: CASTGGKIQYF. CDR3 coding DNA: TGTGCCAGTACGGGGGGGAAGATTCAGTACTTC.

The chain recombines TRBV6-5 with TRBJ2-7, with TRBD2 matching 8 bases. The CDR3 length is 15 residues. The germline CDR1 and CDR2 sequences are MNHEY and SVGAGI. The junction had 8 bases not matched to a gene; V was cut back by 2 bases and J by 5 bases. The CDR3: CASSYGGRSDNEQYF. The CDR3, as DNA: TGTGCCAGCAGTTACGGCGGGAGGTCGGACAACGAGCAGTACTTC.